The sequence of this T cell receptor (beta chain) was determined in a study of tumor-infiltrating lymphocytes in primary liver carcinoma. The overall study: Tumors measured roughly 4.2 to 11 cm and were stage T1-T3 N0M0.

Germline V CDR1 and CDR2: SGHRS, YFSETQ. V lost 0 bases to trimming and J lost 10 bases, with 10 bases between them. The CDR3 loop spans 12 amino acids. Using a constant-region primer together with ProtoScript II reverse transcriptase, TCR beta cDNA was made from approximately 0.55 ug of total RNA. Each TCR beta library was derived from three nested multiplex PCR rounds that employed slightly modified ARM-PCR. The opening two PCR rounds, around 11 cycles each, paired TRBV1-TRBV30 forward primers with a C-beta reverse primer. TCRdb re-analysed the multiplex PCR reads in MiXCR, keeping a single row per CDR3 protein. The sample has about 120,000 distinct CDR3 sequences; 55% to 70% are singletons. Unsorted bulk tissue of about 18-34 mg yielded co-extracted RNA and DNA. Patients in the cohort were treatment-naive and living with chronic HBV infection. Concerning this clonotype itself: This could be a read error, since a much larger clone is one nucleotide away.

V is TRBV5-1 and J is TRBJ1-1, with D unresolved. Sequences were obtained from tumor-adjacent normal liver tissue. This TCR was recovered from a woman aged 60-75 years with primary liver carcinoma and hepatitis B virus infection. The DNA of the CDR3 is TGCGCCAGCAGCTTGGAGGACGGTTTAGCTTTCTTT. This encodes CASSLEDGLAFF.